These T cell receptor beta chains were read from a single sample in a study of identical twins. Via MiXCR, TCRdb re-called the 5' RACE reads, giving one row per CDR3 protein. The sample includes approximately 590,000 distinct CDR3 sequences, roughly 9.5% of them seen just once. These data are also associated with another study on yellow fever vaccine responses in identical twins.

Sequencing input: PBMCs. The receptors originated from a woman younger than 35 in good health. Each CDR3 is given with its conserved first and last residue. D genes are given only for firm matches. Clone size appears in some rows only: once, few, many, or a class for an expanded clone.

CDR3nt: TGCAGCGTCGGGGGCCTAGACAGATTCACCGAAGAGACCCAGTACTTC
CDR3aa: CSVGGLDRFTEETQYF
abundance: few
d_gene: .
j_gene: TRBJ2-5
v_gene: TRBV29-1

CDR3nt: TGTGCCAGCAGCCAAGCCCCTAGCAGCCAAGAGACCCAGTACTTC
CDR3aa: CASSQAPSSQETQYF
abundance: many
d_gene: .
j_gene: TRBJ2-5
v_gene: TRBV3-1

CDR3nt: TGTGCCAGCATGGGGATTAGGGGATACGGTGAGCAGTTCTTC
CDR3aa: CASMGIRGYGEQFF
abundance: .
d_gene: .
j_gene: TRBJ2-1
v_gene: TRBV27

CDR3nt: TGTGCCAGCAGCCTGGACGTCTCTAATAAGATGTACAATGAGCAGTTCTTC
CDR3aa: CASSLDVSNKMYNEQFF
abundance: .
d_gene: .
j_gene: TRBJ2-1
v_gene: TRBV25-1

CDR3nt: TGTGCCAGCAGTGACGATGAAAGAAGCGAGCAGTACTTC
CDR3aa: CASSDDERSEQYF
abundance: many
d_gene: .
j_gene: TRBJ2-7
v_gene: TRBV6-4

CDR3nt: TGTGCCAGCAGCCCGGGACTAGCGGGAGCTAAGGATGAGCAGTTCTTC
CDR3aa: CASSPGLAGAKDEQFF
abundance: .
d_gene: TRBD2
j_gene: TRBJ2-1
v_gene: TRBV7-9

CDR3nt: TGTGCCAGTGTACAGGGGGCGCCGGGGCAGCCCCAGCATTTT
CDR3aa: CASVQGAPGQPQHF
abundance: many
d_gene: TRBD1
j_gene: TRBJ1-5
v_gene: TRBV12-3/TRBV12-4

CDR3nt: TGTGCCAGCAGCACGGACACCGCCGCCGAGCAGTACTTC
CDR3aa: CASSTDTAAEQYF
abundance: few
d_gene: .
j_gene: TRBJ2-7
v_gene: TRBV25-1

CDR3nt: TGTGCCAGCAACCCATCACAGGGTTTGATCGGGGAGCTGTTTTTT
CDR3aa: CASNPSQGLIGELFF
abundance: .
d_gene: .
j_gene: TRBJ2-2
v_gene: TRBV12-3/TRBV12-4

CDR3nt: TGTGCCAGCAGTTTATCCCCCCGAGATACGCAGTATTTT
CDR3aa: CASSLSPRDTQYF
abundance: .
d_gene: .
j_gene: TRBJ2-3
v_gene: TRBV27

CDR3nt: TGCGCCAGCAGCCAAGATTACGTGGTGAAGGGTTTTGGGTCGGATACGCAGTATTTT
CDR3aa: CASSQDYVVKGFGSDTQYF
abundance: .
d_gene: .
j_gene: TRBJ2-3
v_gene: TRBV4-3

CDR3nt: TGTGCCAGCAGCTTAGATTGGGCAGGGAGGTACGAGCAGTACTTC
CDR3aa: CASSLDWAGRYEQYF
abundance: many
d_gene: .
j_gene: TRBJ2-7
v_gene: TRBV7-2

CDR3nt: TGCAGCGTTGGCCTAGCGGGAGTGGTAGATACGCAGTATTTT
CDR3aa: CSVGLAGVVDTQYF
abundance: many
d_gene: TRBD2
j_gene: TRBJ2-3
v_gene: TRBV29-1

CDR3nt: TGCGCCAGCAGCCAAGTTATTCCTAAATCCCCTAGCGGGAGGGACAATGATGAGCAGTTCTTC
CDR3aa: CASSQVIPKSPSGRDNDEQFF
abundance: few
d_gene: TRBD2
j_gene: TRBJ2-1
v_gene: TRBV4-1

CDR3nt: TGTGCCAGCAGTGAAGACAGGGGGGAGACCCAGTACTTC
CDR3aa: CASSEDRGETQYF
abundance: .
d_gene: TRBD1
j_gene: TRBJ2-5
v_gene: TRBV6-1